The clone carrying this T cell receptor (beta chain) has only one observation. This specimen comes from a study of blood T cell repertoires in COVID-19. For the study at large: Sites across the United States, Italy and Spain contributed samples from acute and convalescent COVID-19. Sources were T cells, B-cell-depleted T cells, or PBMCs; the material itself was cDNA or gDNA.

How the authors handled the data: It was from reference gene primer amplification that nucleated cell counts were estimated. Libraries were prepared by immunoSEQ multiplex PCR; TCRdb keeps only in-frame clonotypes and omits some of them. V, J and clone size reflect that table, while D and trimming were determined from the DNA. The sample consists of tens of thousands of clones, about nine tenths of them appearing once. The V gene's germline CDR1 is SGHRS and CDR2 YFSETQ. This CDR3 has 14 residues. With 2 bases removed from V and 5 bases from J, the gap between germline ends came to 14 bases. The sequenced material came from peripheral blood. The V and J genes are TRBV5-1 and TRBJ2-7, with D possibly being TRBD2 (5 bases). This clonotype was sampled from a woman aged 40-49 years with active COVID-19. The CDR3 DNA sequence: TGCGCCAGCAGCTTCCAAGCGACCGGGGACGAGCAGTACTTC. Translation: CASSFQATGDEQYF.